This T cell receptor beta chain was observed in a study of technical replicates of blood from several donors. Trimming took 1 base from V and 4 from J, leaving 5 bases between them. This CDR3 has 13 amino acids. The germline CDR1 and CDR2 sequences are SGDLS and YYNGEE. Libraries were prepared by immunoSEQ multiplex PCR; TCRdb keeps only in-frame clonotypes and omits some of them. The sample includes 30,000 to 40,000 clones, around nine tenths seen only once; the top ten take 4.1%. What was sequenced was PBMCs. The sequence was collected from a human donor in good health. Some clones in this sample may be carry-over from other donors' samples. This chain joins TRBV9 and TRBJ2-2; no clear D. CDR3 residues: CASSVSRTGELFF. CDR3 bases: TGTGCCAGCAGCGTATCCCGCACCGGGGAGCTGTTTTTT.